This T cell receptor beta chain was identified during a study of blood T cell repertoires in COVID-19. The overall study: Sites across the United States, Italy and Spain contributed samples from acute and convalescent COVID-19. T cells, B-cell-depleted T cells, or PBMCs provided the cDNA or gDNA that served as material.

Authors' data handling: Reference gene primer amplification in the assay estimated nucleated cell counts. TCRdb's table, derived via immunoSEQ multiplex PCR, lists solely in-frame clones and lacks some. Clone size and V and J calls were adopted from that table, with D and trimming inferred from the DNA. The profile shows over 150,000 clones, 80% to 85% of them singletons. The sample was peripheral blood. The source is a woman aged 60-75 years with acute or convalescent COVID-19.

CDR3 amino acids: CASSPTTGLNSNQPQHF. The DNA for the CDR3 is TGCGCCAGCAGCCCAACCACAGGGTTGAATAGCAATCAGCCCCAGCATTTT. This chain joins TRBV5-1 and TRBJ1-5; a possible D gene is TRBD1 (6 bases). Germline CDR1 reads SGHRS; CDR2 reads YFSETQ. V gave up 4 bases and J gave up 0 bases, with 17 bases separating them. The CDR3 runs to 17 residues. The full variable domain, with the rest looked up from reference TRBV5-1 and TRBJ1-5, is KAGVTQTPRYLIKTRGQQVTLSCSPISGHRSVSWYQQTPGQGLQFLFEYFSETQRNKGNFPGRFSGRQFSNSRSEMNVSTLELGDSALYLCASSPTTGLNSNQPQHFGDGTRLSIL.